This record covers a single T cell receptor (beta chain). At the DNA level, this CDR3 is encoded by other sequences in the same sample as well. Participant ages covered about 18 to 89 years across 24 US areas. Cohorts were assigned according to the clinical history that participants reported. The data belong to a study of blood T cell repertoires in COVID-19. Study background: From the United States, Italy and Spain came samples of acute and convalescent COVID-19.

The germline V gene encodes CDR1 GTSNPN and CDR2 SVGIG (reference sequence). The CDR3 contains 12 residues. V dropped 0 bases and J dropped 5 bases, with 7 bases sitting between them. Methods used by the authors: Estimation of nucleated cell counts was performed using reference gene primer amplification. TCRdb's copy holds only in-frame clones and misses some; the assay was immunoSEQ multiplex PCR. That table gives V, J and clone size, and the DNA gave D and trimming. The sample consists of 300,000 or so clones, around 84% of them appearing once. The J gene is TRBJ1-2, the V gene TRBV30, with no clear D. The receptor was isolated from a woman younger than 35 who had recovered from COVID-19. What was sequenced was PBMCs or T cells enriched from blood (not recorded which). CDR3 bases: TGTGCCTGGAGTGTGGGAGGTTATGGCTACACCTTC. Protein product: CAWSVGGYGYTF.